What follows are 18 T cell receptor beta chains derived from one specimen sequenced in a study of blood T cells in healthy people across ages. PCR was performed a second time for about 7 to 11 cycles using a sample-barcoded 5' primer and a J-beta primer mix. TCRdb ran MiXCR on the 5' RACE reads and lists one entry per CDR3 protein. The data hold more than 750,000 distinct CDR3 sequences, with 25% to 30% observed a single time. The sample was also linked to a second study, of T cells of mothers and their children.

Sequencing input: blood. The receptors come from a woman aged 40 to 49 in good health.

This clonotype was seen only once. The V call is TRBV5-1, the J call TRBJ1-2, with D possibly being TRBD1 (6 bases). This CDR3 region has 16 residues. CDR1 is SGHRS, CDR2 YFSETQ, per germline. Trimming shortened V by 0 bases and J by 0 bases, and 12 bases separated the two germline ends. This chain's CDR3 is CASSLEFPGANYGYTF. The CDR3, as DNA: TGCGCCAGCAGCTTGGAATTCCCAGGGGCTAACTATGGCTACACCTTC.

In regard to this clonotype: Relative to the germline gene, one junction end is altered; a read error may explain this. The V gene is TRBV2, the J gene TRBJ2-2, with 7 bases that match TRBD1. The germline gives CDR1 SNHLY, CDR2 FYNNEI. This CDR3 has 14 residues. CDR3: CASSGQTFVGERFF. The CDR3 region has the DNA TGTGCCAGTTCGGGACAGACCTTCGTCGGGGAGCGGTTTTTT.

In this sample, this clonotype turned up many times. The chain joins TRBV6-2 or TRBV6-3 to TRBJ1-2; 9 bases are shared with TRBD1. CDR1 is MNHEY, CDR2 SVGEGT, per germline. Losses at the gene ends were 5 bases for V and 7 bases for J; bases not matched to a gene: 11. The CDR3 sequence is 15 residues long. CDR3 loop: CASSRGDRVGAGYTF. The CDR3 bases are TGTGCCAGCAGTCGCGGGGACAGGGTTGGAGCTGGCTACACCTTC.

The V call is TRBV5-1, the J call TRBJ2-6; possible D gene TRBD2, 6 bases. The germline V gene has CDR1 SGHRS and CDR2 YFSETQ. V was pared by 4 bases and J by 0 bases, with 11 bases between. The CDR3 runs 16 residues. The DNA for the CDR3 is TGCGCCAGCAGCCCCTGGGGGGACTCTGGGGCCAACGTCCTGACTTTC. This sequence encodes CASSPWGDSGANVLTF.

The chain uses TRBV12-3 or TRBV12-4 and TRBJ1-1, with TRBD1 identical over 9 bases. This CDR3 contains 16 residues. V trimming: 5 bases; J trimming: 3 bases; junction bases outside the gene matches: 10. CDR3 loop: CASSPAGTGPDTEAFF. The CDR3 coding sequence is TGTGCCAGCAGTCCCGCGGGGACAGGGCCCGACACTGAAGCTTTCTTT.

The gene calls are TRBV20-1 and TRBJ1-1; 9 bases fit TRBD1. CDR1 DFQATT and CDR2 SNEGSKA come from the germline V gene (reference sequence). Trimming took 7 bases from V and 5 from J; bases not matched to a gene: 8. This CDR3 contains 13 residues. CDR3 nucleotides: TGCAGTGTCCCGGGACAGGGAAATACTGAAGCTTTCTTT. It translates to CSVPGQGNTEAFF.

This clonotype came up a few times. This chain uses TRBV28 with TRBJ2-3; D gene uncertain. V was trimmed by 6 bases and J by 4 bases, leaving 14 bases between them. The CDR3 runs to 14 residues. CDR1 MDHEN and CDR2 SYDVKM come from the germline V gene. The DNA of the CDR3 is TGTGCCAGCAGCCCCCTGGCTCATCCAGATACGCAGTATTTT. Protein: CASSPLAHPDTQYF.

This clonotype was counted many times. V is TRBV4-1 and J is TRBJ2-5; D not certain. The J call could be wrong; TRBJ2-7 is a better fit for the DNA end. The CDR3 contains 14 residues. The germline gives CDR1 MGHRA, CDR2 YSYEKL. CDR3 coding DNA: TGCGCCAGCAGCCAAGAGAGTTTGGTGGACGAGCAGTACTTC. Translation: CASSQESLVDEQYF.

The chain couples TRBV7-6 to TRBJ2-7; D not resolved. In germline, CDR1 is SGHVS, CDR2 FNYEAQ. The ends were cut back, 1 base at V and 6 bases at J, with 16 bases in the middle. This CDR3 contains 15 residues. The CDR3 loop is CASSLGLEKRIEQYF. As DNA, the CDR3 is TGTGCCAGCAGCTTAGGTCTGGAAAAGAGGATCGAGCAGTACTTC.

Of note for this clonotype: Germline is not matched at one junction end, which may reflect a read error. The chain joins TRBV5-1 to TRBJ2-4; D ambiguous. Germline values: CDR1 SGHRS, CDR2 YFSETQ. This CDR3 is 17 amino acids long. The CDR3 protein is CVSSHPTQDLAKNIQYF. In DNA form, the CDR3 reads TGCGTCAGCAGCCACCCTACCCAGGATTTAGCCAAAAACATTCAGTACTTC. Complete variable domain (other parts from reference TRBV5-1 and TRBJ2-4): KAGVTQTPRYLIKTRGQQVTLSCSPISGHRSVSWYQQTPGQGLQFLFEYFSETQRNKGNFPGRFSGRQFSNSRSEMNVSTLELGDSALYLCVSSHPTQDLAKNIQYFGAGTRLSVL.

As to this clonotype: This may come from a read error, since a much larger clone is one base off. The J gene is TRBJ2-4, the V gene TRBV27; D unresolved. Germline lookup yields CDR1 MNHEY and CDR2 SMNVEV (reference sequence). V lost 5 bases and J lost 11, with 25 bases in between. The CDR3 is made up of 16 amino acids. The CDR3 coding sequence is TGTGCCAGCAGTCCCGTTGTTAGGATGGTGTATGCGGTTCAGTACTTC. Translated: CASSPVVRMVYAVQYF.

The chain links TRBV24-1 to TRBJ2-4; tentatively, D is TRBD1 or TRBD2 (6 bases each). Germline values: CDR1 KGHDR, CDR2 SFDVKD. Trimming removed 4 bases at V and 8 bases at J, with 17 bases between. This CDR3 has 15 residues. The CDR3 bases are TGTGCCACCAGTGAACCGGGGGACACGGCGGACATTCAGTACTTC. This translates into CATSEPGDTADIQYF.

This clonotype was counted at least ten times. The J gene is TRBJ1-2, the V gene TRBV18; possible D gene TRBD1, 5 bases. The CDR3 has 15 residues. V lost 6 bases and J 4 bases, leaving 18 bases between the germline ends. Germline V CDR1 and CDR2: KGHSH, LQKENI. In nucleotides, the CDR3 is TGTGCCAGCTCGCCTCAGGACCACAGGAGCTATGGCTACACCTTC. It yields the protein CASSPQDHRSYGYTF.

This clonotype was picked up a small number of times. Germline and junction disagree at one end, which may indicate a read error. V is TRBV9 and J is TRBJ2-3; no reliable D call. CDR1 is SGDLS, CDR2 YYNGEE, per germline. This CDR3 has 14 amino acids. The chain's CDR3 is CASSPRTDTDTRYF. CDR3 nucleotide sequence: TGTGCCAGCAGCCCTCGGACCGACACAGATACGCGGTATTTT.

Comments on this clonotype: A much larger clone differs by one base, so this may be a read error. The CDR3 loop is CASSLGVGLAEDNEQFF. The CDR3 coding sequence is TGTGCCAGCAGCTTGGGGGTCGGGCTAGCGGAGGATAATGAGCAGTTCTTC. The genes are TRBV5-5 and TRBJ2-1; 7 bases line up with TRBD2. The germline gives CDR1 SGHKS, CDR2 YYEKEE (reference sequence). V gave up 0 bases and J gave up 7 bases; unmatched junction bases: 13. The CDR3 runs to 17 residues.

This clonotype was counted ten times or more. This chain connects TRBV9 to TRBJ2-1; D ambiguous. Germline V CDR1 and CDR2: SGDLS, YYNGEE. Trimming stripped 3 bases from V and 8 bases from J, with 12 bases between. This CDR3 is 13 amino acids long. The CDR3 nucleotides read TGTGCCAGCAGCGAGCTGTCGTGGGATGAGCAGTTCTTC. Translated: CASSELSWDEQFF.

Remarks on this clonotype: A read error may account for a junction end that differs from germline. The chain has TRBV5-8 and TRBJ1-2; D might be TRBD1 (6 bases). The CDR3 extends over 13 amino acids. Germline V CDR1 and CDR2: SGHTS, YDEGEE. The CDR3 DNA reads TGTGCCGGCAGCCCGGGGGGCGCGTATGGCTACACCTTC. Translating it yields CAGSPGGAYGYTF. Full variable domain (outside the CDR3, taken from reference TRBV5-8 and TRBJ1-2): EAGVTQSPTHLIKTRGQQATLRCSPISGHTSVYWYQQALGLGLQFLLWYDEGEERNRGNFPPRFSGRQFPNYSSELNVNALELEDSALYLCAGSPGGAYGYTFGSGTRLTVV.

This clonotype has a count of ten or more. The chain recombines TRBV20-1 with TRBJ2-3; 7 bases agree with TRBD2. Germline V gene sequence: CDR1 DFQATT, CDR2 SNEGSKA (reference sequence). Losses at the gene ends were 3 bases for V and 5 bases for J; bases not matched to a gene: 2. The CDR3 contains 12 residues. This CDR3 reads CSASGEGDTQYF. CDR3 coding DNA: TGCAGTGCTAGCGGGGAGGGAGATACGCAGTATTTT.